This T cell receptor (beta chain) emerged from a study of T cell changes during pregnancy in multiple sclerosis (dated by TCRdb to the late 2010s). The study in broad terms: The study examined how the T cell repertoire changed over the course of pregnancy in women with multiple sclerosis.

A distance of 14 bases separates the germline ends of V and J, which lose 5 bases and 7 bases respectively. The germline V gene (reference sequence) yields SEHNR for CDR1 and FQNEAQ for CDR2. Reading from cysteine to phenylalanine, the CDR3 counts 14 amino acids. The only DNA kept is the CDR3, 42 bases in frame from the first base. Library prep was done by the immunoSEQ multiplex PCR assay. As stored in TCRdb, this immuneACCESS dataset retains in-frame rearrangements with V and J assigned. A fraction of the clones does not appear; measured against another copy, unresolved V genes explain less than half of the discrepancy, and the remainder lacks a known reason. Within this sample are about 48,000 clones, with around 92% of them counted one time only. 0.7% to 1% of the sample lies in the top ten. A word on this clone: Its antigen is currently not known. No much larger clone exists at a distance of one base, and base qualities are not known.

Rearrangement joined TRBV7-9 to TRBJ1-4; there is no confident call for the D gene. This material consisted of CD4+ T cells from peripheral blood mononuclear cells, taken in the second trimester of pregnancy. The sequence derives from a female donor in good health, enrolled as a control in a pregnancy study. The nucleotide sequence reads as follows: TGTGCCAGCAGCCCGGATGGAGGGTCTGAAAAACTGTTTTTT. Its protein is CASSPDGGSEKLFF. This CDR3, with the reference TRBV7-9 and TRBJ1-4 proteins standing in past its ends, gives the full variable domain DTGVSQNPRHKITKRGQNVTFRCDPISEHNRLYWYRQTLGQGPEFLTYFQNEAQLEKSRLLSDRFSAERPKGSFSTLEIQRTEQGDSAMYLCASSPDGGSEKLFFGSGTQLSVL.